The entry below gives a single T cell receptor beta chain sequence along with its context. Deletions cut 5 bases from V and 7 bases from J, with 11 bases between. This CDR3 has 12 amino acids. Germline V gene data show CDR1 as MNHEY and CDR2 as SVGEGT. These data come from a study of T cell repertoires in cytomegalovirus infection. Study-wide background: Both a matching HLA type and CMV infection were indicated by public TCR beta signatures.

TCRdb reprocessed the reads via MiXCR and lists one record per CDR3 protein. The sample shows 150,000 to 200,000 distinct CDR3 sequences, about 30% of them seen only once. The sample was PBMCs. The receptor was derived from a human donor in good health (CMV status not recorded). Some clones in this sample may be carry-over from other donors' samples. This chain links TRBV6-2 or TRBV6-3 with TRBJ1-1; D unclear. The CDR3 region has the DNA TGTGCCAGCAGTCACCTGGAGGGTGAAGCTTTCTTT. The encoded protein is CASSHLEGEAFF.